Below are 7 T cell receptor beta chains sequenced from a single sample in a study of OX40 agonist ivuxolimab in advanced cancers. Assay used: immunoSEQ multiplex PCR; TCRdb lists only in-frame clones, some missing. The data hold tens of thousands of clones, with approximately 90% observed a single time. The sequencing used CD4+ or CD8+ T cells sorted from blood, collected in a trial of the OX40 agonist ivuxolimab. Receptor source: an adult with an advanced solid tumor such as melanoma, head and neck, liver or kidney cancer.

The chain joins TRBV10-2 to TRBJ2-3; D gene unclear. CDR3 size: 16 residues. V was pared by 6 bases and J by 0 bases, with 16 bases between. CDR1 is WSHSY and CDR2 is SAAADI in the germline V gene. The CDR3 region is CASSSIPLTSTDTQYF. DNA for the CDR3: TGCGCCAGCAGCTCGATACCACTAACTAGCACAGATACGCAGTATTTT.

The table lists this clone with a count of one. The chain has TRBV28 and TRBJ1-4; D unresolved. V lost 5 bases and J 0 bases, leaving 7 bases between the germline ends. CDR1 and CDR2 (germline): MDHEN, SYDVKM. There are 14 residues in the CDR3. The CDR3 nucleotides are TGTGCCAGCAGTCGTTTTGCAACTAATGAAAAACTGTTTTTT. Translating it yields CASSRFATNEKLFF.

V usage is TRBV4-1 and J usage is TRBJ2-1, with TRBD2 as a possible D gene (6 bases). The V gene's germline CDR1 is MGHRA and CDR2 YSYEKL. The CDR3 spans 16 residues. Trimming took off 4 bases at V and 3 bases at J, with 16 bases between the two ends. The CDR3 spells CASSRTGLPDYNEQFF. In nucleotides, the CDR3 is TGCGCCAGCAGCCGAACGGGACTGCCGGACTACAATGAGCAGTTCTTC.

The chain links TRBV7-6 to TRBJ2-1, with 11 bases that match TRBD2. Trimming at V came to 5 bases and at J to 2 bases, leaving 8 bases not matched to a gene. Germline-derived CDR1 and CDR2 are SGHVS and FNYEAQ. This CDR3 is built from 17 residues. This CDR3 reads CASSQGTSGETYNEQFF. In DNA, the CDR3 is TGTGCCAGCAGCCAAGGGACTAGCGGAGAGACCTACAATGAGCAGTTCTTC. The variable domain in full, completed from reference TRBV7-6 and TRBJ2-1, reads GAGVSQSPRYKVTKRGQDVALRCDPISGHVSLYWYRQALGQGPEFLTYFNYEAQQDKSGLPNDRFSAERPEGSISTLTIQRTEQRDSAMYRCASSQGTSGETYNEQFFGPGTRLTVL.

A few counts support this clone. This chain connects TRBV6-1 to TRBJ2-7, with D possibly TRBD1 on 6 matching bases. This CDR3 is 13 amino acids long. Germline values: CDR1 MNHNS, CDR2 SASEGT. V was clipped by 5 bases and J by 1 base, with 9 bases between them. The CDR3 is CASSHTGSYEQYF. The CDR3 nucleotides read TGTGCCAGCAGTCATACAGGGTCCTACGAGCAGTACTTC.

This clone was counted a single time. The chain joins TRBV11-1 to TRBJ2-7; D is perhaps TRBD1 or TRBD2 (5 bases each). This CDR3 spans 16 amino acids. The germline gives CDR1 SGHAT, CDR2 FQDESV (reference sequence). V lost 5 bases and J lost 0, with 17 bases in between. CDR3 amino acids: CASSPIARDLSYEQYF. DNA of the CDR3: TGTGCCAGCAGCCCAATTGCTCGGGACCTCTCCTACGAGCAGTACTTC. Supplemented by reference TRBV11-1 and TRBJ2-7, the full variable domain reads EAEVAQSPRYKITEKSQAVAFWCDPISGHATLYWYRQILGQGPELLVQFQDESVVDDSQLPKDRFSAERLKGVDSTLKIQPAELGDSAMYLCASSPIARDLSYEQYFGPGTRLTVT.

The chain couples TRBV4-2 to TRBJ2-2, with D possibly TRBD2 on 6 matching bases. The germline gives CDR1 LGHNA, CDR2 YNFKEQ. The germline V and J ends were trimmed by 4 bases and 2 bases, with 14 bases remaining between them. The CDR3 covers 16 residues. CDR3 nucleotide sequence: TGTGCCAGCAGCCCAATTGGGACTGATAACACCGGGGAGCTGTTTTTT. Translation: CASSPIGTDNTGELFF.